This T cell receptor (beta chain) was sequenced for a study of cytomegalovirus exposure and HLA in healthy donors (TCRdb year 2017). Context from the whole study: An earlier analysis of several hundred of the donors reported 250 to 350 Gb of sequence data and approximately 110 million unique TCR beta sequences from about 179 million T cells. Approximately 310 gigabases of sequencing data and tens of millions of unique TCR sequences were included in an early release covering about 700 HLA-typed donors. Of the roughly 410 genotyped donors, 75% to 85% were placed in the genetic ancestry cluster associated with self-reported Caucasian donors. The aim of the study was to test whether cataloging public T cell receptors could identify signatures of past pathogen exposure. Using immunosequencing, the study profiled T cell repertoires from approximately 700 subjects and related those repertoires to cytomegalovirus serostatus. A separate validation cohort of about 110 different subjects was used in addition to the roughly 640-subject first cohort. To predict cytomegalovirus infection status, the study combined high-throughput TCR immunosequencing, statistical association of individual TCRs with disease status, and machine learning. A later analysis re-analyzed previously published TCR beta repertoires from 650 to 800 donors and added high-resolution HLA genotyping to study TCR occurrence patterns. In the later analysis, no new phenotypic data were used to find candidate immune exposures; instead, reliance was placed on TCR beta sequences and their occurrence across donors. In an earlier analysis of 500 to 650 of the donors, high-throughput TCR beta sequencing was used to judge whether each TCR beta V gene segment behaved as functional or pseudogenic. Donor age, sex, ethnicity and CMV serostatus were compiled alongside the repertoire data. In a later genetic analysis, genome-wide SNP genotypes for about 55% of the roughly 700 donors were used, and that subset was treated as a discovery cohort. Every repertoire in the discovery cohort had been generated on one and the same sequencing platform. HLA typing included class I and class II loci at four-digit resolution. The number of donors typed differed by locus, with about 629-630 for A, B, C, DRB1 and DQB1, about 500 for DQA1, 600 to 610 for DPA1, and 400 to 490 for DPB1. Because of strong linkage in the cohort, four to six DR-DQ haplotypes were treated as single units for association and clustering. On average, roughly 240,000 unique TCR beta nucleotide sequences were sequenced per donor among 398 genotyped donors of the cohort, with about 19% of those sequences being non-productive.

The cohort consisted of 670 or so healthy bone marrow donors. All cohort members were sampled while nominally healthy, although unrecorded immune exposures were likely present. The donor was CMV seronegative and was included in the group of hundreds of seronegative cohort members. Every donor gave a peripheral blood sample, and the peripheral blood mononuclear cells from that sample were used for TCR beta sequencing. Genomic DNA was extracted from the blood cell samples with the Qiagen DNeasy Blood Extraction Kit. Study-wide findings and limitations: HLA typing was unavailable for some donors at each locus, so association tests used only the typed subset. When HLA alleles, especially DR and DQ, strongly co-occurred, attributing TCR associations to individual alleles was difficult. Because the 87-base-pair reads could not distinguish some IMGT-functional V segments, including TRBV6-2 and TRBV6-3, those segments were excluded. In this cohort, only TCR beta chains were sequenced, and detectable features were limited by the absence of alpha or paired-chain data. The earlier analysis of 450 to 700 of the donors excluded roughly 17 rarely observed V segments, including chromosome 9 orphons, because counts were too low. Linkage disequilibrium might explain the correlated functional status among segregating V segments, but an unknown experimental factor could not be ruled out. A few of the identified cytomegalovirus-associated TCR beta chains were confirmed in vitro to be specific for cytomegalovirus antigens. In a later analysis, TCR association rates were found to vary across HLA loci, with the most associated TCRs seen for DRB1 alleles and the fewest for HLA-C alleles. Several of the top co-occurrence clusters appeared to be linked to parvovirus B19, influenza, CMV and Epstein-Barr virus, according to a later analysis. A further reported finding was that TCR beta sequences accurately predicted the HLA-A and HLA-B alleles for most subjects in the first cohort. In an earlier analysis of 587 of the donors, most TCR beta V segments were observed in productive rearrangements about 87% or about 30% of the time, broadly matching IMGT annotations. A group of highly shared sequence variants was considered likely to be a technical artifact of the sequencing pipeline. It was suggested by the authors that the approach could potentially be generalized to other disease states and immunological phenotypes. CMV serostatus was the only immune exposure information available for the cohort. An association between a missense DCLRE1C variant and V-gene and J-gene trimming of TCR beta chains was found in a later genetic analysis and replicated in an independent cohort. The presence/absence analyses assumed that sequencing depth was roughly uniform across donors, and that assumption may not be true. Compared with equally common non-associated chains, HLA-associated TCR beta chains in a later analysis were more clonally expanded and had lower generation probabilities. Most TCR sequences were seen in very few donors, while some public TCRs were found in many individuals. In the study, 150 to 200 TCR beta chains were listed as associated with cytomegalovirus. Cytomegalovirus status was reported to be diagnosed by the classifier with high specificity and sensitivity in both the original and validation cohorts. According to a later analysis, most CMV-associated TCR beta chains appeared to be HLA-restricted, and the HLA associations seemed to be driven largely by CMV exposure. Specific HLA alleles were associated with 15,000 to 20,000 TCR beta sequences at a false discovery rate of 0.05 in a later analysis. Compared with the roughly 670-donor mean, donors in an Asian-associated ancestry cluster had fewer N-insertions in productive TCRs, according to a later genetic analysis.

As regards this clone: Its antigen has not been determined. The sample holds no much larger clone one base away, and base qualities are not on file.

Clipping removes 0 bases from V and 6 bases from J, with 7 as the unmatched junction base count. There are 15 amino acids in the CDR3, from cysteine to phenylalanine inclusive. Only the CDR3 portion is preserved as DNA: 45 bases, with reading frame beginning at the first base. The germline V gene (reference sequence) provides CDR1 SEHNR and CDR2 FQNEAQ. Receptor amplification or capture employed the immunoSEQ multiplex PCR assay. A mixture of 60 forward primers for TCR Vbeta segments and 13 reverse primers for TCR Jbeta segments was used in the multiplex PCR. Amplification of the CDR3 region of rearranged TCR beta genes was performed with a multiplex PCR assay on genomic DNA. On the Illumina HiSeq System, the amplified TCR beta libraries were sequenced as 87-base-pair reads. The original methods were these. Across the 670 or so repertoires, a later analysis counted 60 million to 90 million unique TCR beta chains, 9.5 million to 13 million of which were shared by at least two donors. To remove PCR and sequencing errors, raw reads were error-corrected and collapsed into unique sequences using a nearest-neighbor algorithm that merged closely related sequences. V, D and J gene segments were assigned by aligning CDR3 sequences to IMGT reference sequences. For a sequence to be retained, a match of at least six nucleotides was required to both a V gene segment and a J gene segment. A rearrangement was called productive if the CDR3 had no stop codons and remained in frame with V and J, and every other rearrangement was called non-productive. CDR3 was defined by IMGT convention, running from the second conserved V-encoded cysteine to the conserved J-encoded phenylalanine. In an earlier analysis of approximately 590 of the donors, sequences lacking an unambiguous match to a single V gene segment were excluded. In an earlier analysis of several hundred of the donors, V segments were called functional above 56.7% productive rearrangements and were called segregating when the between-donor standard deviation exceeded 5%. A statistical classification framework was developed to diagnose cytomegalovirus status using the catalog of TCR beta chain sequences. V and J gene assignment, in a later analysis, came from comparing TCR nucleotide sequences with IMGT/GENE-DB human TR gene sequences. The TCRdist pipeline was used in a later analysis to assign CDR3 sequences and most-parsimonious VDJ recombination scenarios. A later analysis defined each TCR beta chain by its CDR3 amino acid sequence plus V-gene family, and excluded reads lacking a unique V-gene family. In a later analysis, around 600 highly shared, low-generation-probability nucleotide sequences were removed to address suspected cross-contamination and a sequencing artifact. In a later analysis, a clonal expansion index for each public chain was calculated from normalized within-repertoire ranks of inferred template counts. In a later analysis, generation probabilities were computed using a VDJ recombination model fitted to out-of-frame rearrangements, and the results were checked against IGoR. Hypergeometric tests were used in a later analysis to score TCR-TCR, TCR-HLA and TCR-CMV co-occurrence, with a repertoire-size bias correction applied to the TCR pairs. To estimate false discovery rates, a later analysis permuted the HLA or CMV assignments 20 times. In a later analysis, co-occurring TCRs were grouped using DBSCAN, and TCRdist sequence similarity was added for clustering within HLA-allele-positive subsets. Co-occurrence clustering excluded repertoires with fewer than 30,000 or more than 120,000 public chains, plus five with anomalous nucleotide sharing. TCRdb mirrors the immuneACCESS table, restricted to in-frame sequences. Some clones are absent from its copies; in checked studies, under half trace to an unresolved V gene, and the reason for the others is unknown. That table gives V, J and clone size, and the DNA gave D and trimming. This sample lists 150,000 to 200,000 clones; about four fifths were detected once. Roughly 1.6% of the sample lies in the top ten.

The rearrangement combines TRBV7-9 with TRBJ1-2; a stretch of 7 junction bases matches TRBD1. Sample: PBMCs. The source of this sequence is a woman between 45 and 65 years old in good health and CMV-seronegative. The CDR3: CASSLAVRGKDGYTF. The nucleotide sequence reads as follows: TGTGCCAGCAGCTTAGCCGTCAGGGGGAAGGATGGCTACACCTTC.